The subject of this entry is one T cell receptor (beta chain). The data derive from a study of blood T cell repertoires in COVID-19. As for the study in general: Spain, Italy and the United States supplied samples that represented acute and convalescent COVID-19.

In the authors' methods: Reference gene primer amplification gave estimated nucleated cell counts. Measured with immunoSEQ multiplex PCR; TCRdb has only the in-frame clones, and not every one. The V and J calls and clone size come from that table; D and trimming were worked out from the DNA. Here the sample spans tens of thousands of clones, 75% to 85% being singletons. Germline lookup yields CDR1 SEHNR and CDR2 FQNEAQ (reference sequence). The CDR3 has 16 amino acids. V lost 1 base and J lost 0, with 10 bases in between. The sequence was obtained from a human donor in a cohort sampled during active COVID-19. The sequencing sample was made of peripheral blood. This chain uses TRBV7-9 with TRBJ1-5; D remains unclear. DNA of the CDR3: TGTGCCAGCAGCTTAGGAGGAATCGATAGCAATCAGCCCCAGCATTTT. As protein: CASSLGGIDSNQPQHF.